The clone carrying this T cell receptor beta chain was counted at least ten times. Its antigen is currently unknown. The source of the sample is a study of identical twins. Study findings and constraints: Zero-insertion analyses could be partly confounded by invariant MAIT and iNKT cells. Models, which agreed with sharing between unrelated individuals, nonetheless underestimated the out-of-frame TCR alpha sharing seen in monozygotic twins.

One entry per CDR3 protein, called by TCRdb with MiXCR from the 5' RACE reads. The top ten hold about 1.5% of the sample, which has 750,000 to 950,000 distinct CDR3 sequences, roughly 12% seen once. The same data also went into a second study, on yellow fever vaccine responses in identical twins.

The sequence derives from a woman younger than 35 in good health. Source material: PBMCs.

The CDR3 sequence: CSARGGAGGTEAFF. The CDR3 coding sequence is TGCAGTGCCCGTGGGGGGGCAGGAGGCACTGAAGCTTTCTTT. The chain is built from TRBV20-1 and TRBJ1-1; possible D gene TRBD1, 6 bases. CDR3 length: 14 amino acids. V lost 6 bases, J lost 4 bases, and 18 bases lay in between. CDR1 DFQATT and CDR2 SNEGSKA come from the germline V gene (reference sequence).